These 28 T cell receptor beta chains share one sample of origin, sequenced in a study of CD8+CD57+ T cells in acquired aplastic anemia. Genomic DNA served as template for TCR beta VDJ and CDR3 profiling. TCRdb recomputed calls from the reads with MiXCR, one row per CDR3 protein. The sample includes 250,000 to 350,000 distinct CDR3 sequences, 55% to 65% of them seen just once. Material: sorted CD4+, CD8+, or CD8+CD57+ T cells (not recorded which) from PBMCs. The source is a human donor with severe aplastic anemia or a healthy control (not recorded which).

There are many counts of this clonotype. This chain links TRBV20-1 with TRBJ2-7, with a weak D call TRBD1 (6 bases). V shed 6 bases and J shed 0 bases, with 15 bases lying between them. The V gene's germline CDR1 is DFQATT and CDR2 SNEGSKA (reference sequence). The CDR3 length is 14 residues. The CDR3 region has the DNA TGCAGTGCGTCCGGGACACCCAGCTCCTACGAGCAGTACTTC. Its protein is CSASGTPSSYEQYF.

In this sample, this clonotype turned up many times. J is TRBJ1-2 and V is TRBV20-1, with TRBD1 matching 7 bases. There are 14 residues in the CDR3. Unmatched junction bases numbered 15, after V lost 8 bases and J lost 6 bases. The germline V gene has CDR1 DFQATT and CDR2 SNEGSKA (reference sequence). The DNA of the CDR3 is TGCAGTACCCCTGAACTACAGGGGCGAAATGGCTACACCTTC. As protein: CSTPELQGRNGYTF.

The chain carries TRBV7-9 and TRBJ2-5; TRBD1 is a possible D gene (6 bases). Deletions cut 0 bases from V and 1 base from J, with 9 bases between. Germline V gives CDR1 SEHNR, CDR2 FQNEAQ (reference sequence). The CDR3 totals 15 residues. Here the CDR3 reads CASSLAPGAQETQYF. The CDR3 DNA reads as TGTGCCAGCAGCTTAGCTCCAGGGGCCCAAGAGACCCAGTACTTC.

V gene TRBV11-1 combines with J gene TRBJ2-3, with D tentatively TRBD1 (5 bases). Germline CDR1 and CDR2: SGHAT and FQDESV (reference sequence). The length of the CDR3 is 15 residues. Trimming removed 1 base from V and 1 base from J, with 9 bases in between. The CDR3 spells CASSLDTRGTDTQYF. The CDR3 coding sequence is TGTGCCAGCAGCTTAGATACCAGGGGCACAGATACGCAGTATTTT.

This chain uses TRBV24-1 with TRBJ1-2; D not certain. CDR3 size: 14 residues. Looked up from germline, CDR1 is KGHDR and CDR2 is SFDVKD. The V gene lost 9 bases and the J gene lost 0 bases, with 13 bases spanning the gap. CDR3 bases: TGTGCCACCCAGGACCCGCTAGCTAACTATGGCTACACCTTC. Amino acid sequence: CATQDPLANYGYTF.

This clonotype turned up a few times. CDR3 in amino acids: CASSVADLGGYTF. The CDR3 nucleotides read TGTGCCAGCAGCGTAGCCGATTTAGGTGGCTACACCTTC. This sequence joins TRBV9 and TRBJ1-2, with no clear D. The germline gives CDR1 SGDLS, CDR2 YYNGEE. The CDR3 runs to 13 residues. The V gene lost 0 bases and the J gene lost 7 bases, with 10 bases spanning the gap.

The chain combines TRBV6-2 or TRBV6-3 with TRBJ2-7, with 8 nucleotides matching TRBD1. Germline CDR1 and CDR2: MNHEY and SVGEGT. CDR3 size: 16 residues. The V and J ends lost 0 bases and 5 bases, in that order; junction bases with no gene match: 9. The CDR3 DNA sequence: TGTGCCAGCAGTTACTCGAGGTGGGGCAGGGGGCACGAGCAGTACTTC. It yields the protein CASSYSRWGRGHEQYF.

This clonotype was counted a single time. This chain's CDR3 is CATSGTGGRHTEAFF. CDR3 DNA: TGTGCCACCAGTGGTACAGGGGGCAGGCACACTGAAGCTTTCTTT. The chain employs TRBV24-1 and TRBJ1-1; 9 nucleotides line up with TRBD1. CDR3 size: 15 residues. V gave up 5 bases and J gave up 3 bases; unmatched junction bases: 6. CDR1 is KGHDR, CDR2 SFDVKD, per germline.

V usage is TRBV15 and J usage is TRBJ2-7; D remains unclear. The germline V gene has CDR1 LNHNV and CDR2 YYDKDF (reference sequence). The CDR3 sequence is 17 residues long. Trimming removed 3 bases at V and 5 bases at J, with 23 bases between. The CDR3 loop is CATSSPRPGQNLHEQYF. CDR3 sequence (DNA): TGTGCCACCAGCAGCCCCCGCCCCGGGCAGAACTTGCACGAGCAGTACTTC.

This chain connects TRBV5-1 to TRBJ2-3; 8 bases fit TRBD1. The trim removed 0 bases at V and 6 bases at J, leaving 12 bases unmatched. CDR3 size: 17 residues. Per the germline V gene, CDR1 is SGHRS and CDR2 is YFSETQ. DNA for the CDR3: TGCGCCAGCAGCTTGGCCGGTCAGGGGGCGGCTGTGGATACGCAGTATTTT. Its translation is CASSLAGQGAAVDTQYF.

The sample holds one count of this clonotype. The genes are TRBV9 and TRBJ2-5, with 13 bases that match TRBD2. With 4 bases clipped from V and 5 bases from J, the junction kept 17 bases outside the gene matches. The CDR3 totals 19 residues. Germline V gene data show CDR1 as SGDLS and CDR2 as YYNGEE. The CDR3: CASSTSGGEHRGGWETQYF. For the CDR3, the DNA is TGTGCCAGCAGCACTAGCGGGGGGGAACACCGGGGAGGTTGGGAGACCCAGTACTTC. The variable domain in full, completed from reference TRBV9 and TRBJ2-5, reads DSGVTQTPKHLITATGQRVTLRCSPRSGDLSVYWYQQSLDQGLQFLIQYYNGEERAKGNILERFSAQQFPDLHSELNLSSLELGDSALYFCASSTSGGEHRGGWETQYFGPGTRLLVL.

The J gene is TRBJ2-1, the V gene TRBV9; TRBD2 is a possible D gene (6 bases). The CDR3 length is 15 residues. The germline gives CDR1 SGDLS, CDR2 YYNGEE. Trimming pared 3 bases from V and 7 bases from J, leaving 17 bases between. The CDR3 is CASSGVPAGGNEQFF. CDR3 in DNA: TGTGCCAGCAGCGGGGTACCAGCCGGGGGTAATGAGCAGTTCTTC.

The chain joins TRBV7-8 to TRBJ2-7; 7 positions agree with TRBD2. Trimming at V came to 5 bases and at J to 4 bases, leaving 8 bases not matched to a gene. CDR3 length equals 14 residues. CDR1 is SGHVS and CDR2 is FQNEAQ in the germline V gene. The CDR3 DNA sequence: TGTGCCAGCAGCACGGGAGGCGGGGGTTACGAGCAGTACTTC. Encoded protein: CASSTGGGGYEQYF.

This clonotype was detected many times. The chain recombines TRBV7-3 with TRBJ2-1, with D perhaps TRBD1 or TRBD2 (6 bases each). Trimming left V 6 bases short and J 9 bases short, with 21 bases between. The CDR3 covers 15 residues. Germline V gives CDR1 SGHTA, CDR2 FQGTGA. The CDR3 bases are TGTGCCAGCAGTGGGGGGACACAAGCCATCGGTGAGCAGTTCTTC. It translates to CASSGGTQAIGEQFF.

This clonotype was picked up one time. The chain links TRBV19 to TRBJ1-1, with unresolved D. Trimming shortened V by 5 bases and J by 1 base, and 8 bases separated the two germline ends. CDR1 LNHDA and CDR2 SQIVND come from the germline V gene (reference sequence). There are 13 residues in the CDR3. The CDR3: CASSWSSNTEAFF. CDR3 nucleotide sequence: TGTGCCAGTAGTTGGAGTTCGAACACTGAAGCTTTCTTT.

This clonotype appeared many times. The chain couples TRBV6-6 to TRBJ2-2; maybe TRBD1 (6 bases). Per germline, CDR1 MNHNY and CDR2 SVGAGI (reference sequence). The CDR3 runs 15 residues. V lost 5 bases, J lost 3 bases, and 13 bases lay in between. The CDR3 protein is CASSQHDRYTGELFF. The CDR3, as DNA: TGTGCCAGCAGTCAACACGACAGGTACACCGGGGAGCTGTTTTTT.

This clonotype was counted between two and nine times. The rearrangement links TRBV7-8 to TRBJ1-6; the match to TRBD1 covers 7 bases. The V gene's germline CDR1 is SGHVS and CDR2 FQNEAQ. Trimming took 5 bases from V and 9 from J; bases not matched to a gene: 13. This CDR3 contains 16 residues. As DNA, the CDR3 is TGTGCCAGCAGCCACCTTCAGGGGGAAGAAGGTTCACCCCTCCACTTT. The encoded protein is CASSHLQGEEGSPLHF.

This clonotype has a count of ten or more. This sequence joins TRBV3-1 and TRBJ2-7; 9 bases match TRBD2. Germline values: CDR1 LGHDT, CDR2 YNNKEL (reference sequence). The CDR3 has 15 amino acids. V was pared by 6 bases and J by 0 bases, with 6 bases of the junction left unmatched. The CDR3 region is CASSSSGAPSYEQYF. The CDR3 nucleotides are TGTGCCAGCAGTTCTAGCGGGGCCCCCTCCTACGAGCAGTACTTC.

The chain recombines TRBV6-5 with TRBJ2-7; 7 bases are a match to TRBD1. Germline V lookup: CDR1 MNHEY, CDR2 SVGAGI. After removal of 7 bases from V and 4 bases from J, the junction contained 7 bases not matched to a gene. The CDR3 sequence is 13 residues long. The chain's CDR3 is CASTSGQSYEQYF. CDR3 DNA: TGTGCCAGCACCTCGGGACAGTCTTACGAGCAGTACTTC.

Comments on this clonotype: This CDR3 is missing its conserved last phenylalanine or tryptophan, likely due to a read error. This sequence joins TRBV20-1 and TRBJ1-1; possible D gene TRBD1, 5 bases. Trimming removed 5 bases from V and 1 base from J, with 11 bases in between. Germline CDR1 and CDR2: DFQATT and SNEGSKA (reference sequence). The CDR3 extends over 13 amino acids. CDR3 DNA: TGCAGTGCTCAAGCAGGGACGAACACTGAAGCTTTCTCT. Amino acids: CSAQAGTNTEAFS.

The rearrangement uses TRBV5-1 and TRBJ2-7, with D perhaps assigned TRBD1 or TRBD2 (5 bases each). From germline, CDR1 is SGHRS and CDR2 YFSETQ. Between the trimmed V and J ends, which lost 2 bases and 5 bases, there was a span of 17 bases. There are 15 residues in the CDR3. In DNA, the CDR3 is TGCGCCAGCAGCTTCCTGACAGCGGTGTCAGACGAGCAGTACTTC. It yields the protein CASSFLTAVSDEQYF.

This chain uses TRBV5-1 with TRBJ2-3; perhaps TRBD1 as D (7 bases). The CDR3 length is 15 residues. Germline lookup yields CDR1 SGHRS and CDR2 YFSETQ. Trimming cost V 7 bases and J 2 bases, with 17 bases left between them. The CDR3 reads CASGQGGNPTDTQYF. In DNA, the CDR3 is TGCGCCAGCGGGCAGGGGGGAAATCCCACAGATACGCAGTATTTT.

This clonotype was detected many times. The chain couples TRBV6-5 to TRBJ1-2, with a possible D match to TRBD1 (6 bases). In germline, CDR1 is MNHEY, CDR2 SVGAGI. The CDR3 has 13 amino acids. Deletions cut 6 bases from V and 2 bases from J, with 10 bases between. DNA for the CDR3: TGTGCCAGCAGACTTGGGACAAACTATGGCTACACCTTC. It yields the protein CASRLGTNYGYTF.

This clonotype was counted ten times or more. V is TRBV19 and J is TRBJ1-3; D might be TRBD1 (5 bases). This CDR3 has 13 residues. V lost 6 bases to trimming and J lost 2 bases, with 8 bases between them. Germline V lookup: CDR1 LNHDA, CDR2 SQIVND (reference sequence). The CDR3 spells CASRQGAGNTIYF. CDR3 in DNA: TGTGCCAGTAGGCAGGGAGCTGGAAACACCATATATTTT.

This clonotype was observed at least ten times. The V and J genes are TRBV7-9 and TRBJ1-6; 8 positions match TRBD1. The V and J ends lost 2 bases and 6 bases, in that order; junction bases with no gene match: 6. Germline loops: CDR1 SEHNR, CDR2 FQNEAQ (reference sequence). The CDR3 runs 16 residues. The chain's CDR3 is CASSLQGAQGNSPLHF. As DNA, the CDR3 is TGTGCCAGCAGCTTACAGGGGGCGCAGGGTAATTCACCCCTCCACTTT. Using reference TRBV7-9 and TRBJ1-6 for the parts outside the CDR3, the full variable domain is DTGVSQNPRHKITKRGQNVTFRCDPISEHNRLYWYRQTLGQGPEFLTYFQNEAQLEKSRLLSDRFSAERPKGSFSTLEIQRTEQGDSAMYLCASSLQGAQGNSPLHFGNGTRLTVT.

V and J are TRBV2 and TRBJ2-5, with D unclear. The CDR3 runs to 12 residues. V was cut by 6 bases and J by 4 bases, with 9 bases left in between. Germline loops: CDR1 SNHLY, CDR2 FYNNEI. CDR3 in amino acids: CASRRDVETQYF. CDR3 in DNA: TGTGCCAGCAGAAGAGATGTAGAGACCCAGTACTTC. Filled out from reference TRBV2 and TRBJ2-5, the complete variable domain reads EPEVTQTPSHQVTQMGQEVILRCVPISNHLYFYWYRQILGQKVEFLVSFYNNEISEKSEIFDDQFSVERPDGSNFTLKIRSTKLEDSAMYFCASRRDVETQYFGPGTRLLVL.

The chain carries TRBV29-1 and TRBJ2-7; perhaps TRBD1 as D (5 bases). V was cut by 1 base and J by 2 bases, with 15 bases left in between. This CDR3 spans 15 amino acids. Germline V lookup: CDR1 SQVTM, CDR2 ANQGSEA. The CDR3 loop is CSVEGEGAPAYEQYF. The CDR3 coding sequence is TGCAGCGTTGAAGGGGAAGGGGCGCCAGCCTACGAGCAGTACTTC.

The V call is TRBV2, the J call TRBJ2-7; no clear D gene. Trimming removed 2 bases from V and 2 bases from J, with 10 bases in between. Germline CDR1 reads SNHLY; CDR2 reads FYNNEI. This CDR3 spans 14 amino acids. The CDR3, as DNA: TGTGCCAGCAGTGAAAGTCTTCTTCCCTACGAGCAGTACTTC. Protein: CASSESLLPYEQYF.